These T cell receptor beta chains were read from a single sample in a study of beta chain features in type 1 diabetes. Using immunoSEQ multiplex PCR, the repertoire was profiled, and TCRdb retains in-frame clones only, with some absent. The table records 120,000 to 150,000 clones, 9% to 10% of them present only once. Sequenced input: central memory CD4+ T cells from blood. All receptors derive from a woman aged 40 to 49 in good health. Both conserved end residues are part of each CDR3.

V: TRBV6-5; J: TRBJ2-7; CDR3: CASRQDSYEQYF
V: TRBV5-6; J: TRBJ1-2; CDR3: CASSSSGGAGYGYTF
V: TRBV10-3; J: TRBJ2-2; CDR3: CAIRAGTSGVEAGELFF
V: TRBV6-5; J: TRBJ2-7; CDR3: CASSFPTGTGSEQYF
V: TRBV2; J: TRBJ2-1; CDR3: CASPRDTYANEQFF
V: TRBV11-1; J: TRBJ1-2; CDR3: CASSLNPGTNYGYTF
V: TRBV7-2; J: TRBJ1-1; CDR3: CASSTGLNTEAFF
V: TRBV18; J: TRBJ2-3; CDR3: CASSPPVTERDFTDTQYF
V: TRBV2; J: TRBJ2-7; CDR3: CASSEATRGDYEQYF
V: TRBV19; J: TRBJ2-5; CDR3: CASSRRDSGGKETQYF
V: TRBV5-1; J: TRBJ2-2; CDR3: CASSSTGTSTGELFF
V: TRBV27; J: TRBJ2-6; CDR3: CASSLNGWAARSGANVLTF
V: TRBV30; J: TRBJ2-7; CDR3: CAWRGQVYYEQYF
V: TRBV4-3; J: TRBJ2-1; CDR3: CASSQDGQRYNEQFF
V: TRBV5-1; J: TRBJ1-1; CDR3: CASGVTGGNTEAFF
V: TRBV6-1; J: TRBJ2-3; CDR3: CASSGLETSGGRDTQYF
V: TRBV18; J: TRBJ2-3; CDR3: CASSRERGGRTDTQYF
V: TRBV28; J: TRBJ1-2; CDR3: CASRLKGYTF
V: TRBV20-1; J: TRBJ2-3; CDR3: CSAKRPGTQYF
V: TRBV14; J: TRBJ1-1; CDR3: CASSSQPVNTEAFF
V: TRBV5-6; J: TRBJ2-7; CDR3: CASSSLGTGVYEQYF
V: TRBV10-3; J: TRBJ1-4; CDR3: CAISSREKLFF
V: TRBV29-1; J: TRBJ1-4; CDR3: CSVVGLTGRTNEKLFF
V: TRBV6-5; J: TRBJ2-3; CDR3: CASKEGGGTQYF
V: TRBV7-9; J: TRBJ1-2; CDR3: CASSWVEIYGYTF
V: TRBV5-1; J: TRBJ2-7; CDR3: CASTNTGDSREQYF
V: TRBV7-9; J: TRBJ1-5; CDR3: CASSRDRGRNQPQHF
V: TRBV4-1; J: TRBJ2-5; CDR3: CASSHGDRGKTQYF
V: TRBV9; J: TRBJ2-2; CDR3: CASSVASDTGELFF
V: TRBV19; J: TRBJ2-3; CDR3: CASSTLGGTDTQYF
V: TRBV9; J: TRBJ2-5; CDR3: CASTSGGLQETQYF
V: TRBV9; J: TRBJ1-2; CDR3: CASSGGAEGYTF
V: TRBV11-2; J: TRBJ1-1; CDR3: CASSSPVRTGTEAFF
V: TRBV6-5; J: TRBJ2-7; CDR3: CAMAPLAGGGEQYF
V: TRBV7-2; J: TRBJ2-3; CDR3: CASSLAGPTDTQYF
V: TRBV27; J: TRBJ2-2; CDR3: CASSPLQGGSGELFF
V: TRBV29-1; J: TRBJ2-7; CDR3: CSVEEEGYEQYF
V: TRBV6-1; J: TRBJ2-7; CDR3: CASSQTGGEQYF
V: TRBV6-5; J: TRBJ2-4; CDR3: CASSRPGQGDIQYF
V: TRBV4-3; J: TRBJ2-3; CDR3: CASSQGEGADTQYF
V: TRBV18; J: TRBJ1-1; CDR3: CASSPTSSGFGTEAFF
V: TRBV6-1; J: TRBJ2-1; CDR3: CASSEALSTPLAGDRTEQFF
V: TRBV15; J: TRBJ2-6; CDR3: CATSREGGAGANVLTF
V: TRBV10-3; J: TRBJ1-6; CDR3: CATAFSGTENSPLHF
V: TRBV7-2; J: TRBJ1-5; CDR3: CASSLTGLSNQPQHF
V: TRBV5-1; J: TRBJ2-7; CDR3: CASSPGQSYEQYF
V: TRBV5-6; J: TRBJ1-4; CDR3: CASSFGTGGRGLFF
V: TRBV5-6; J: TRBJ2-7; CDR3: CASSFGRGDSYEQYF
V: TRBV5-4; J: TRBJ2-7; CDR3: CASSLGQGATYEQYF
V: TRBV4-1; J: TRBJ2-3; CDR3: CARATSGGSLGTDTQYF
V: TRBV5-6; J: TRBJ1-1; CDR3: CASSEDGTGGTEAFF
V: TRBV18; J: TRBJ2-5; CDR3: CASSPSREETQYF
V: TRBV29-1; J: TRBJ2-5; CDR3: CSADRGRETQYF
V: TRBV9; J: TRBJ2-5; CDR3: CASSVAGGYQETQYF